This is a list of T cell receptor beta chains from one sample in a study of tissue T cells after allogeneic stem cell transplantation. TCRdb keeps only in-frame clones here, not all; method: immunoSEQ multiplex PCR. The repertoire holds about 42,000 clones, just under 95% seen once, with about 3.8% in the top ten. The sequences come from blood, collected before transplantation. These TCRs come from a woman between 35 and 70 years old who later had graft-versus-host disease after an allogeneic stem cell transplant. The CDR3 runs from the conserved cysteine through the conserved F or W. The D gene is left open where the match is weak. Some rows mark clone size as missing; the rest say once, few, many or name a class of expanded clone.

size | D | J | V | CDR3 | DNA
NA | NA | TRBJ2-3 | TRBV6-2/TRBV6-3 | CASSYSPGASTDTQYF | TGTGCCAGCAGTTACTCCCCGGGGGCTTCCACAGATACGCAGTATTTT
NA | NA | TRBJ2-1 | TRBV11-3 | CASSPHNEQFF | TGTGCCAGCAGCCCCCACAATGAGCAGTTCTTC
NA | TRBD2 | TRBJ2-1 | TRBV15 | CATSRNRLAAYNEQFF | TGTGCCACCAGCAGAAACAGACTAGCGGCTTACAATGAGCAGTTCTTC
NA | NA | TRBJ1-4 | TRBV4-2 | CASSQEREKLFF | TGTGCCAGCAGCCAAGAAAGAGAAAAACTGTTTTTT
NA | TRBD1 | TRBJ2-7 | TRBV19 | CASSRGQGFDEQYF | TGTGCCAGTAGTCGAGGACAGGGTTTCGACGAGCAGTACTTC
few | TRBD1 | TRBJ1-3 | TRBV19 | CATSDRSIGSAGNTIYF | TGTGCCACCTCGGACAGGAGCATCGGCTCGGCGGGAAACACCATATATTTT
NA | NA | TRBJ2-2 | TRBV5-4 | CASSLSRANTGELFF | TGTGCCAGCAGCTTGAGCAGGGCGAACACCGGGGAGCTGTTTTTT
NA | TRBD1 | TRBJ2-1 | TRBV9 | CASSVSQGDNEQFF | TGTGCCAGCAGCGTATCGCAGGGGGATAATGAGCAGTTCTTC
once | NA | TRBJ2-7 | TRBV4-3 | CASSQGGAGAYEQYF | TGCGCCAGCAGCCAAGGAGGGGCAGGGGCCTACGAGCAGTACTTC
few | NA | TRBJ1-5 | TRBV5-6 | CASSVRNQPQHF | TGTGCCAGCAGCGTGAGGAATCAGCCCCAGCATTTT
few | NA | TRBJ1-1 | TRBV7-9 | CASSPRQLTEAFF | TGTGCCAGCAGCCCCCGGCAGCTCACTGAAGCTTTCTTT
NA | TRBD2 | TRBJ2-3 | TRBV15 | CATKLAGGREQYF | TGTGCCACGAAGCTAGCGGGAGGGCGTGAGCAGTATTTT
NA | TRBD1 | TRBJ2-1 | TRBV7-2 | CASSLRGPYNEQFF | TGTGCCAGCAGCTTAAGGGGGCCTTACAATGAGCAGTTCTTC
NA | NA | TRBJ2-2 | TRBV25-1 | CASSRSGELFF | TGTGCCAGCAGTAGGTCCGGGGAGCTGTTTTTT
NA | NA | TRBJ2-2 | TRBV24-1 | CATSPTGPGELFF | TGTGCCACCAGCCCTACGGGGCCCGGGGAGCTGTTTTTT
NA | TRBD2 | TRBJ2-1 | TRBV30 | CAWSRLAGQQQFF | TGTGCCTGGAGTCGACTAGCGGGACAGCAGCAGTTCTTC
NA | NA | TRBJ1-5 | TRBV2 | CASSDAGPDNQPQHF | TGTGCCAGCAGTGACGCGGGTCCGGACAATCAGCCCCAGCATTTT
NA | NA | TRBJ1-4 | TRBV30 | CAWSVTQREKLFF | TGTGCCTGGAGTGTCACACAGAGGGAAAAACTGTTTTTT
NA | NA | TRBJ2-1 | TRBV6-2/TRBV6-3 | CASSYSPEVPNNEQFF | TGTGCCAGCAGTTACTCCCCGGAAGTACCGAACAATGAGCAGTTCTTC
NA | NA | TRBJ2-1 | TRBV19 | CASSMSASYNEQFF | TGTGCCAGTAGTATGTCTGCGTCCTACAATGAGCAGTTCTTC
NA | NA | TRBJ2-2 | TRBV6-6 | CASSYLQGTGELFF | TGTGCCAGCAGTTATCTGCAGGGAACCGGGGAGCTGTTTTTT
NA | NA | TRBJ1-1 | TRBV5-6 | CASSFVTMSVAFF | TGTGCCAGCAGCTTTGTGACGATGAGCGTAGCTTTCTTT
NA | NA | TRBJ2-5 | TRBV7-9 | CASSLVGQQETQYF | TGTGCCAGCAGCTTAGTCGGTCAACAAGAGACCCAGTACTTC
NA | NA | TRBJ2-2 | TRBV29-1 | CSVGGPGVNTGELFF | TGCAGCGTTGGAGGGCCGGGAGTTAACACCGGGGAGCTGTTTTTT
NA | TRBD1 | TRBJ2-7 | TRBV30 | CAWSVPWTGLLGEQYF | TGTGCCTGGAGTGTACCCTGGACAGGGCTCCTTGGGGAGCAGTACTTC
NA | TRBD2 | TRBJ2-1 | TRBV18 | CASSPRGGLVNEQFF | TGTGCCAGCTCACCTAGAGGAGGACTAGTCAATGAGCAGTTCTTC
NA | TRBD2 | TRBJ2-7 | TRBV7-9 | CASSRSSGRLGYEQYF | TGTGCCAGCAGCCGGAGTAGCGGGAGGTTAGGGTACGAGCAGTACTTC
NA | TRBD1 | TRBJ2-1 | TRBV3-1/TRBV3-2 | CASSQDLGTGPYNEQFF | TGTGCCAGCAGCCAAGATCTTGGGACAGGACCGTACAATGAGCAGTTCTTC
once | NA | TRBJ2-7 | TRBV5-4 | CASSLDSQEQYF | TGTGCCAGCAGCTTGGACAGTCAAGAGCAGTACTTC
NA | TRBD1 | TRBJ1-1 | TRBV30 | CAWSHRGTEAFF | TGTGCCTGGTCACACAGGGGAACTGAAGCTTTCTTT
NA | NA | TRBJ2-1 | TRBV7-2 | CASSLASGISYNEQFF | TGTGCCAGCAGCTTAGCATCCGGGATCTCCTACAATGAGCAGTTCTTC
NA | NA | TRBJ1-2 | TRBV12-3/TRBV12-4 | CASRRSNYGYTF | TGTGCCAGCAGAAGGTCTAACTATGGCTACACCTTC
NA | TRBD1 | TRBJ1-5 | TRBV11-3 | CASSQQGGLSNQPQHF | TGTGCCAGCAGCCAGCAGGGGGGGTTGAGCAATCAGCCCCAGCATTTT